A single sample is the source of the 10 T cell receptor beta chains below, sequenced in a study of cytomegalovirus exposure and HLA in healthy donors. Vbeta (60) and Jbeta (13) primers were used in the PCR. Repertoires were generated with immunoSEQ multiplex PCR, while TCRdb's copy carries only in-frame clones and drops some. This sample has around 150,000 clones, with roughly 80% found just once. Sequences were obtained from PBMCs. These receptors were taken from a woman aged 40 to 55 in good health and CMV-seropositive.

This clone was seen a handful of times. This CDR3 is CAISVGQGVIGGYTF. The CDR3, as DNA: TGTGCCATCAGTGTTGGACAGGGGGTTATAGGTGGCTACACCTTC. The chain links TRBV10-3 to TRBJ1-2; 10 nucleotides align to TRBD1. The CDR3 runs 15 residues. The V segment lost 4 bases and the J segment 7 bases; nucleotides outside the gene matches: 9. Germline values: CDR1 ENHRY, CDR2 SYGVKD.

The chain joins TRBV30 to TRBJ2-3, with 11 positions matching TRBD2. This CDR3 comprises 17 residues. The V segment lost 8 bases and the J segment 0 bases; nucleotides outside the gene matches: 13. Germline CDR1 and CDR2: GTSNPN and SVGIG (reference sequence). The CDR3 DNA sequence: TGTGCCGCAACCGGGACTAGCGGAACCTATAGCACAGATACGCAGTATTTT. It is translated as CAATGTSGTYSTDTQYF. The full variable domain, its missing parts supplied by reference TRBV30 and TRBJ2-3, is SQTIHQWPATLVQPVGSPLSLECTVEGTSNPNLYWYRQAAGRGLQLLFYSVGIGQISSEVPQNLSASRPQDRQFILSSKKLLLSDSGFYLCAATGTSGTYSTDTQYFGPGTRLTVL.

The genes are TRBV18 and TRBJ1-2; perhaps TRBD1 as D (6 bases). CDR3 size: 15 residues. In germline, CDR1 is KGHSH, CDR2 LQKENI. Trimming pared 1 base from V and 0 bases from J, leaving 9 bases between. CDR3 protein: CASSPLDSSNYGYTF. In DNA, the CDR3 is TGTGCCAGCTCACCACTGGACAGCTCTAACTATGGCTACACCTTC.

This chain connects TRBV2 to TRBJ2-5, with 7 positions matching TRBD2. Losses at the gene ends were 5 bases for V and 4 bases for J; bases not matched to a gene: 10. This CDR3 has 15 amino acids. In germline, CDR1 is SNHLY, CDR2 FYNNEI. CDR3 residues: CASSPQAPGGETQYF. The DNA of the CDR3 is TGTGCCAGCAGTCCACAGGCTCCGGGGGGAGAGACCCAGTACTTC.

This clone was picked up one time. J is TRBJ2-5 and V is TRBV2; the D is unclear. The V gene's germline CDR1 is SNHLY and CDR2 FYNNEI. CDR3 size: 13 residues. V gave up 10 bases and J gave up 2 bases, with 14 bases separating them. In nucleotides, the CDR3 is TGTGCCACCACTTCAGGCTTACAAGAGACCCAGTACTTC. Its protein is CATTSGLQETQYF.

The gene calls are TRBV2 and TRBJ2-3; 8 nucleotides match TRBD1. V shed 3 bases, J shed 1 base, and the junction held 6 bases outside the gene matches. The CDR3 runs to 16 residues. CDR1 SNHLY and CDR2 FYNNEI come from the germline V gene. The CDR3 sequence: CASSELGTGRTDTQYF. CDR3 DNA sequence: TGTGCCAGCAGTGAGTTAGGGACAGGTCGCACAGATACGCAGTATTTT.

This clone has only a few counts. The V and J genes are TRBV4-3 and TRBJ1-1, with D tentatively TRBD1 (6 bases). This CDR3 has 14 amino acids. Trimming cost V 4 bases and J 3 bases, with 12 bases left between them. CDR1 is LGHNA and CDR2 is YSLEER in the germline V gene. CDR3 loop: CASSPNRDYTEAFF. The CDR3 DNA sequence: TGCGCCAGCAGCCCAAACAGGGATTACACTGAAGCTTTCTTT.

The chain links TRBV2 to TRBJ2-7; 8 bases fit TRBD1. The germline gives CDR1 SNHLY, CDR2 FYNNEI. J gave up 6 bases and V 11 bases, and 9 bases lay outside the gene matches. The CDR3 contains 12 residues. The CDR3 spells CAGKTGDSEQYF. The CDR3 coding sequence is TGTGCCGGTAAGACAGGGGATAGCGAGCAGTACTTC.

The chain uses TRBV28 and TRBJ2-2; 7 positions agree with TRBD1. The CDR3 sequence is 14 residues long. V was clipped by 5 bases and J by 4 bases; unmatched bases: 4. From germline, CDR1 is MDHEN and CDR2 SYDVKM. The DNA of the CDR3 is TGTGCCAGCAGTGTGACAGGGTCCACCGGGGAGCTGTTTTTT. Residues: CASSVTGSTGELFF.

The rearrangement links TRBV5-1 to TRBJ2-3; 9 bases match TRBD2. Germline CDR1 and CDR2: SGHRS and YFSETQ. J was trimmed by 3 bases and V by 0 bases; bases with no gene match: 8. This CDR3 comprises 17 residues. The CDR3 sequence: CASSLEAAGGHTDTQYF. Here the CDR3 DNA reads TGCGCCAGCAGCTTGGAAGCGGCGGGGGGGCATACAGATACGCAGTATTTT.